This TCR beta chain was sequenced for a study of T cell responses to AZD1222 COVID-19 vaccine. This clone has a single count. Germline CDR1 reads LGHDT; CDR2 reads YNNKEL (reference sequence). The length of the CDR3 is 14 residues. Trimming removed 4 bases from V and 1 base from J, with 11 bases in between. Some clones are missing from TCRdb's copy, which holds only in-frame ones; the method was immunoSEQ multiplex PCR. Among about 140,000 clones listed, roughly 90% were seen once. V usage is TRBV3-1 (or the pseudogene TRBV3-2) and J usage is TRBJ2-7, with a possible D match to TRBD2 (7 bases). The TCR sequence derives from an adult in good health. Here the sequenced sample was peripheral blood, taken on day 0 of AZD1222 vaccination. As DNA, the CDR3 is TGTGCCAGCAGCCGGAAGGGGGGGTCCTACGAGCAGTACTTC. Protein product: CASSRKGGSYEQYF.